The following is a T cell receptor (beta chain) sequence with its context. Its antigen has not been determined. Base qualities are not at hand, and no much larger clone is one base apart. The data derive from a study of T-cell reconstitution after alpha-beta-depleted transplantation in children (dated by TCRdb to about 2016). In terms of the full investigation: T-cell immune reconstitution after TCRalphabeta/CD19-depleted allogeneic hematopoietic cell transplantation in children was quantitatively tracked in the study by means of TCR repertoire profiling.

The method was PCR. The reads were generated on an Illumina HiSeq 2500. TCR library preparation used molecular barcoding, with unique molecular identifiers applied to normalize quantification of the TCRbeta repertoire. TCRdb cleaned the public reads at Q25 with fastp, built clones with MiXCR and kept in-frame beta chains. Identical CDR3 proteins give one entry, which carries the most common genes and DNA. The sample table holds some 340,000 distinct CDR3 sequences, of which around 10% were seen once. Together, the top ten hold around 2.5% of the sample. Including the terminal cysteine and phenylalanine, the CDR3 comprises 13 residues. Of all the DNA, just the CDR3 is kept, 39 bases in frame from base 1. The germline V gene sets CDR1 to MNHNS and CDR2 to SASEGT. A distance of 9 bases separates the germline ends of V and J, which lose 3 bases and 6 bases respectively.

The input for sequencing was PBMCs from the stem cell graft donor, taken from the stem cell graft. The sequence was collected from a human donor who donated a stem cell graft to a child with acute lymphoblastic leukemia. The chain employs TRBV6-1 and TRBJ1-5; D gene: possibly TRBD1, on 5 matching bases. For the CDR3, the sequence is CASSDGQIQPQHF. The DNA is TGTGCCAGCAGTGATGGACAAATTCAGCCCCAGCATTTT.